The rows below give T cell receptor beta chains drawn from one sample of a study of blood T cell repertoires in COVID-19. The table came from immunoSEQ multiplex PCR; TCRdb's copy has only in-frame clones and leaves some out. The table shows around 190,000 clones, with 70% to 90% occurring only once. The specimen sequenced was peripheral blood. These receptors all stem from a woman aged 80 or over with acute or convalescent COVID-19. The CDR3 runs from the conserved cysteine through the conserved F or W. The D gene is left open where the match is weak. Rows give clone size only sometimes, using once, few, many, or a class for an expanded clone.

TRBV7-8	TRBJ1-2	few	-	TGTGCCAGCAGCTTACCGCGGGTGGGGAGCTATGGCTACACCTTC	CASSLPRVGSYGYTF
TRBV2	TRBJ2-7	-	TRBD1	TGTGCCAGCAGTATCCCTAGGACAGGGGGGCTCTACGAGCAGTACTTC	CASSIPRTGGLYEQYF
TRBV7-8	TRBJ2-7	-	TRBD1	TGTGCCAGCAGCTTACTTCCCAGGGGGCGCGTCGAGCAGTACTTC	CASSLLPRGRVEQYF
TRBV5-1	TRBJ2-1	-	-	TGCGCCAGCAGCGTAACTAGTCTAAATGAGCAGTTCTTC	CASSVTSLNEQFF
TRBV7-2	TRBJ1-5	-	-	TGTGCCAGCAGCTTGAAGGGGTTTGCCAATCAGCCCCAGCATTTT	CASSLKGFANQPQHF
TRBV24-1	TRBJ1-2	-	-	TGTGCCACCAAGCGTGGACGGCAGGGTCGAGGCTACACCTTC	CATKRGRQGRGYTF
TRBV27	TRBJ2-1	-	-	TGTGCCAGCAGTTTATCCTGGGCCTTAAGTCTCAATGAGCAGTTCTTC	CASSLSWALSLNEQFF
TRBV6-2/TRBV6-3	TRBJ2-6	-	-	TGTGCCAGCAGTTATGGAGGGACTGGGGCCAACGTCCTGACTTTC	CASSYGGTGANVLTF
TRBV7-3	TRBJ2-3	-	TRBD2	TGTGCCAGCAGCTTACGTTCTGGGGCGGGAGGGCCACATACGCAGTATTTT	CASSLRSGAGGPHTQYF
TRBV19	TRBJ1-2	-	-	TGTGCCAGTAGTATAGCCGTCAGGATAATGGGCTACACCTTC	CASSIAVRIMGYTF
TRBV12-3/TRBV12-4	TRBJ1-1	-	-	TGTGCCAGCAGTTTTCTAGGGAGGGCTGAAGCTTTCTTT	CASSFLGRAEAFF
TRBV7-9	TRBJ2-7	few	-	TGTGCCAGCAGCCCGACAGCCTACGAGCAGTACTTC	CASSPTAYEQYF
TRBV27	TRBJ2-7	-	-	TGTGCCACCGGAGCCGGGACCTACGAGCAGTACTTC	CATGAGTYEQYF
TRBV30	TRBJ1-2	-	TRBD1	TGTGCCTGGAGAACCCCGGGACAGGGACCATACTATGGCTACACCTTC	CAWRTPGQGPYYGYTF
TRBV18	TRBJ1-1	-	TRBD1	TGTGCCAGCTCATCAGGACAGGAAACTGAAGCTTTCTTT	CASSSGQETEAFF
TRBV7-2	TRBJ2-2	-	TRBD2	TGTGCCAGCAGCCGCGAGGGTAGCGGGAGGGGGGGCGGGGAGCTGTTTTTT	CASSREGSGRGGGELFF
TRBV10-3	TRBJ2-1	-	TRBD2	TGTGCCATCAGTTTAGCGGGAGGTCCCGCAGAGCAGTTCTTC	CAISLAGGPAEQFF
TRBV23-1	TRBJ2-1	once	-	TGCGCCAGCCGACAATTCGGGACACACCTCTACAATGAGCAGTTCTTC	CASRQFGTHLYNEQFF
TRBV7-2	TRBJ1-4	-	-	TGTGCCAGCAGCTTAGTAAATGAAAAACTGTTTTTT	CASSLVNEKLFF
TRBV18	TRBJ2-5	-	-	TGTGCCAGCTCAGCCGCTCCCCCCCCCGGGGAGACCCAGTACTTC	CASSAAPPPGETQYF
TRBV7-9	TRBJ2-7	-	TRBD1	TGTGCCAGCAGCTTACAAGGGACAGGTCCCTACGAGCAGTACTTC	CASSLQGTGPYEQYF
TRBV2	TRBJ2-7	-	TRBD2	TGTGCCAGCAGACTCACGACTAGCGGAGCCTACGAGCAGTACTTC	CASRLTTSGAYEQYF
TRBV24-1	TRBJ2-1	-	TRBD1	TGTGCCACCAGTGATGCGGGCAGGGGGCCGTCCTACAATGAGCAGTTCTTC	CATSDAGRGPSYNEQFF